This T cell receptor beta chain was captured by sequencing in a study of graft-versus-host responses after intestinal transplantation. Study summary: Recipients had multivisceral, liver-intestinal, or isolated intestinal transplants. All of the recipients had induction that used anti-thymocyte globulin, then tacrolimus and steroids for around three years. Study-wide findings and caveats: GvH clones turned up in recipient marrow; some had shown up first in ileum or blood. Allografts carried high graft-versus-host to host-versus-graft clonal ratios in patients having graft-donor T cell macrochimerism.

Germline V gene sequence: CDR1 ENHRY, CDR2 SYGVKD. V lost 6 bases to trimming and J lost 4 bases, with 6 bases between them. The CDR3 spans 11 residues. TCRdb's table, derived via immunoSEQ multiplex PCR, lists solely in-frame clones and lacks some. The sample records roughly 28,000 clones, 82% being singletons. As regards this clone: Antigen unknown.

The J gene is TRBJ1-1, the V gene TRBV10-3, with a possible D match to TRBD1 (6 bases). This TCR was sampled from a human donor who received an intestinal transplant. The sample consisted of unstimulated CD4+ T cells sorted from spleen or lymph node cells, taken before intestinal transplant. CDR3 coding DNA: TGTGCCATCAGGACAGGCACTGAAGCTTTCTTT. Its translation is CAIRTGTEAFF.